These T cell receptor beta chains were read from a single sample in a study of T cell responses to AZD1222 COVID-19 vaccine. Assay used: immunoSEQ multiplex PCR; TCRdb lists only in-frame clones, some missing. This sample has 70,000 to 90,000 clones, with 86% found just once. Sequencing used peripheral blood, obtained on day 0 of AZD1222 vaccination. Receptor source: an adult in good health. The CDR3 runs from the conserved cysteine through the conserved F or W. D genes are given only for firm matches. Only part of the rows carry a size: once, few, many, or a class if the clone is expanded.

-	TRBV27	TRBJ1-5	-	CASSNLGAGGQPQHF	TGTGCCAGCAGTAACCTCGGGGCAGGAGGTCAGCCCCAGCATTTT
once	TRBV20-1	TRBJ1-5	-	CSASQSGTLNQPQHF	TGCAGTGCTAGTCAGTCCGGGACACTTAATCAGCCCCAGCATTTT
-	TRBV6-5	TRBJ1-4	-	CASSYSFQGSEKLFF	TGTGCCAGCAGTTACTCGTTCCAGGGTTCCGAAAAACTGTTTTTT
-	TRBV10-1	TRBJ1-2	-	CARKVSTVSSKDNYGYTF	TGCGCCAGAAAAGTGTCAACAGTTTCATCGAAGGACAACTATGGCTACACCTTC
-	TRBV4-3	TRBJ2-3	TRBD2	CASSQAGLAGGDTQYF	TGCGCCAGCAGCCAAGCGGGACTAGCGGGAGGGGATACGCAGTATTTT
-	TRBV6-5	TRBJ2-5	TRBD1	CASSYSDRGRETQYF	TGTGCCAGCAGTTACTCGGACAGGGGTCGAGAGACCCAGTACTTC
-	TRBV12-3/TRBV12-4	TRBJ1-1	-	CASSLEMNTEAFF	TGTGCCAGCAGTTTGGAAATGAACACTGAAGCTTTCTTT
-	TRBV5-1	TRBJ1-1	-	CASSLVTRNTEAFF	TGCGCCAGCAGCTTGGTGACCAGAAACACTGAAGCTTTCTTT
-	TRBV28	TRBJ2-1	TRBD2	CASSYGTSYNEQFF	TGTGCCAGCAGTTATGGGACTAGCTACAATGAGCAGTTCTTC
-	TRBV4-3	TRBJ2-5	-	CASSQDDWTGRGETQYF	TGCGCCAGCAGCCAAGACGACTGGACAGGGCGGGGGGAGACCCAGTACTTC
once	TRBV2	TRBJ1-5	TRBD1	CASSLVTGDQPQHF	TGTGCCAGCAGTCTAGTGACAGGGGATCAGCCCCAGCATTTT
-	TRBV2	TRBJ2-5	-	CASSSDEFQETQYF	TGTGCCAGCTCATCCGACGAGTTTCAAGAGACCCAGTACTTC
-	TRBV2	TRBJ1-2	-	CASSDGNYGYTF	TGTGCCAGCAGTGATGGTAACTATGGCTACACCTTC
-	TRBV11-2	TRBJ2-5	-	CASSLGWATGEDQETQYF	TGTGCCAGCAGCTTAGGCTGGGCGACGGGGGAAGACCAAGAGACCCAGTACTTC
-	TRBV7-6	TRBJ2-1	TRBD2	CASSLGLAGYARDEQFF	TGTGCCAGCAGCCTGGGACTAGCGGGCTATGCTAGGGATGAGCAGTTCTTC
-	TRBV19	TRBJ2-3	-	CASSWLLGGTDTQYF	TGTGCCAGTAGTTGGTTATTGGGTGGTACAGATACGCAGTATTTT
-	TRBV6-6	TRBJ1-2	-	CASSPGGARGYTF	TGTGCCAGCAGTCCCGGGGGGGCTCGGGGCTACACCTTC
-	TRBV5-1	TRBJ2-5	-	CASSFSGFQETQYF	TGCGCCAGCAGCTTTAGCGGATTCCAAGAGACCCAGTACTTC
-	TRBV15	TRBJ2-3	TRBD2	CATSRRRGGFTDTQYF	TGTGCCACCAGCAGGAGGCGGGGGGGGTTCACAGATACGCAGTATTTT
-	TRBV7-2	TRBJ1-5	-	CASSFNGGFSNQPQHF	TGTGCCAGCAGCTTTAACGGGGGATTCAGCAATCAGCCCCAGCATTTT
-	TRBV7-8	TRBJ2-5	-	CASSAQWVFETQYF	TGTGCCAGCAGCGCCCAGTGGGTGTTCGAGACCCAGTACTTC
-	TRBV5-4	TRBJ2-1	-	CASSLVQGTEQFF	TGTGCCAGCAGCTTGGTTCAGGGAACTGAGCAGTTCTTC
-	TRBV19	TRBJ2-1	-	CASSRQATVNEQFF	TGTGCCAGTAGTAGACAGGCTACGGTCAATGAGCAGTTCTTC
once	TRBV6-5	TRBJ2-7	TRBD2	CASQGTSGAYEQYF	TGTGCCAGCCAGGGGACTAGCGGGGCCTACGAGCAGTACTTC
-	TRBV28	TRBJ2-3	TRBD1	CASSQISQGVGTDTQYF	TGTGCCAGCAGCCAAATAAGTCAGGGGGTCGGCACAGATACGCAGTATTTT
-	TRBV7-9	TRBJ1-1	-	CASSLGGLREAFF	TGTGCCAGCAGCTTAGGTGGGCTTCGTGAAGCTTTCTTT
-	TRBV5-5	TRBJ2-5	-	CASSLLLYQETQYF	TGTGCCAGCAGCTTGCTTTTGTACCAAGAGACCCAGTACTTC
-	TRBV5-1	TRBJ2-1	TRBD2	CASSSRPLAGENSYNEQFF	TGCGCCAGCAGCTCGAGACCGCTAGCGGGCGAAAACTCCTACAATGAGCAGTTCTTC
few	TRBV3-1/TRBV3-2	TRBJ1-1	-	CASSQVVGNTEAFF	TGTGCCAGCAGCCAAGTGGTGGGGAACACTGAAGCTTTCTTT
-	TRBV6-5	TRBJ1-1	-	CASQRGNTEAFF	TGTGCCAGCCAAAGGGGGAACACTGAAGCTTTCTTT
-	TRBV6-1	TRBJ2-1	-	CASSESGGTLLEQFF	TGTGCCAGCAGTGAATCTGGGGGGACTCTTCTTGAGCAGTTCTTC
-	TRBV24-1	TRBJ2-2	-	CATGLRDREPGELFF	TGTGCCACCGGGCTCCGGGACCGAGAACCCGGGGAGCTGTTTTTT
-	TRBV20-1	TRBJ1-4	-	CSASTDSGTNEKLFF	TGCAGTGCTAGTACCGACAGTGGAACTAATGAAAAACTGTTTTTT